The clone carrying this TCR beta chain appeared many times. This sample stems from a study of human T cells and chemical hapten exposure. The time point is: patch test 1, 2 weeks after DPC sensitization. The treatment here: therapeutic diphenylcyclopropenone sensitization with weekly scalp DPC. The V end lost 0 bases, the J end lost 5 bases, and 6 bases lay between the germline ends. There are 12 residues in the CDR3. The germline V gene has CDR1 DFQATT and CDR2 SNEGSKA (reference sequence). Via MiXCR, TCRdb re-called the RACE reads, giving one row per CDR3 protein. The sample shows 40,000 to 60,000 distinct CDR3 sequences, around a tenth of them seen only once.

This sample comprised whole blood, obtained in connection with sensitization to the hapten diphenylcyclopropenone (DPC). The TCR was taken from a woman between 50 and 59 years old with alopecia areata. Some clones in this sample may be carry-over from other donors' samples. The chain employs TRBV20-1 and TRBJ2-3; D ambiguous. DNA of the CDR3: TGCAGTGCTAGAGAAGGCGGAGATACGCAGTATTTT. Amino acid sequence: CSAREGGDTQYF.